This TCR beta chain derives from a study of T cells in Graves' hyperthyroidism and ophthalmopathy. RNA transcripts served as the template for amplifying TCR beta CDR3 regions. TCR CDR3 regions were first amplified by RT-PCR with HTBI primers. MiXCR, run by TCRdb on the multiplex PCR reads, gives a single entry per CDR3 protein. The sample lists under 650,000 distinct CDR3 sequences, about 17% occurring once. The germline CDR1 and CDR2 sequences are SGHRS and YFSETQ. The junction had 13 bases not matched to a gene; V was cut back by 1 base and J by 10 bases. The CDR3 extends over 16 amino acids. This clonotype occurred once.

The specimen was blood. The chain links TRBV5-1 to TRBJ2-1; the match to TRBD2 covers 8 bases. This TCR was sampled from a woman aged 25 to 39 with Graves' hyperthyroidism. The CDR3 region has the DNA TGCGCCAGCAGCTTGTTGGGAGCGGGGGACCGGACGGAGCAGTTCTTC. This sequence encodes CASSLLGAGDRTEQFF.